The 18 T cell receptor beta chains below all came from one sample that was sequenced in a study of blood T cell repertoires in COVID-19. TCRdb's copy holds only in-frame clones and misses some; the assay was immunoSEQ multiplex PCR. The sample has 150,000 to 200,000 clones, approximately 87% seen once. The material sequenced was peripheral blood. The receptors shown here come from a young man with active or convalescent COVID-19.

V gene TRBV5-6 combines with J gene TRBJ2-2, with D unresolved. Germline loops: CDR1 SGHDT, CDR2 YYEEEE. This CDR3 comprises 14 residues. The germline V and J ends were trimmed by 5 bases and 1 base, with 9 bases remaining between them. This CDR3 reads CASRKSGNTGELFF. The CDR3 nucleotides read TGTGCCAGCAGGAAATCAGGGAACACCGGGGAGCTGTTTTTT.

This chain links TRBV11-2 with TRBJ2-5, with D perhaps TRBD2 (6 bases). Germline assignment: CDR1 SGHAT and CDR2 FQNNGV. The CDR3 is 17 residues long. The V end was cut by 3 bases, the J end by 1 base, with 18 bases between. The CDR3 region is CASSFDGEADPQETQYF. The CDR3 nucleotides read TGTGCCAGCAGCTTCGACGGGGAGGCCGACCCCCAAGAGACCCAGTACTTC.

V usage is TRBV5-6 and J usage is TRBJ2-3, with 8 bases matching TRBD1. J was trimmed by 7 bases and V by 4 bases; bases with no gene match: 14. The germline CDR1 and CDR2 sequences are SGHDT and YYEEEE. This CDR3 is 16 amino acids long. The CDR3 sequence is CASSAPGDRIQYTQYF. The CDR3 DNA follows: TGTGCCAGCAGCGCCCCCGGGGACAGGATTCAATATACGCAGTATTTT.

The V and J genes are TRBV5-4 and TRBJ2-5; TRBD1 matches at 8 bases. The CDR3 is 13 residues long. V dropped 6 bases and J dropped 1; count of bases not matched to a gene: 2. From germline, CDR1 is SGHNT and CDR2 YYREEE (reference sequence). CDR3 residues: CASTQGAQETQYF. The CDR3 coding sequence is TGTGCCAGCACCCAGGGGGCCCAAGAGACCCAGTACTTC.

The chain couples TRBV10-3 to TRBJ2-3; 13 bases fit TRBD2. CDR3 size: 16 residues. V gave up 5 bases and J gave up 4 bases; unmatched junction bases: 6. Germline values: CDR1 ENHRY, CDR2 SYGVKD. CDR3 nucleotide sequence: TGTGCCATCAGTTGGGGGACTAGCGGGACTCCAGATACGCAGTATTTT. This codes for CAISWGTSGTPDTQYF.

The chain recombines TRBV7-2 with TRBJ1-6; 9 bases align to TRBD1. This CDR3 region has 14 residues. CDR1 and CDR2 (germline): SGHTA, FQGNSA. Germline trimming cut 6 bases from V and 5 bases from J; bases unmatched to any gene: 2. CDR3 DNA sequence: TGTGCCAGCAGGAGACAGGGGGATAATTCACCCCTCCACTTT. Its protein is CASRRQGDNSPLHF.

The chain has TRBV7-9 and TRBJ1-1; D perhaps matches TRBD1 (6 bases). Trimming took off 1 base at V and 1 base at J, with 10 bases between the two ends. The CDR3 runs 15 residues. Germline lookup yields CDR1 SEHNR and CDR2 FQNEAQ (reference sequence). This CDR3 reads CASSLGGTKNTEAFF. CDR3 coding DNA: TGTGCCAGCAGCTTAGGGGGGACAAAGAACACTGAAGCTTTCTTT.

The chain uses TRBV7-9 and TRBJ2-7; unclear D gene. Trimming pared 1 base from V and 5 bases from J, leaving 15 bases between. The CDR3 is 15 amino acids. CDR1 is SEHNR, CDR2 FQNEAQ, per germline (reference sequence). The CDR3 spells CASSLVGYRVHEQYF. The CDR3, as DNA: TGTGCCAGCAGCTTAGTGGGTTATCGGGTTCACGAGCAGTACTTC.

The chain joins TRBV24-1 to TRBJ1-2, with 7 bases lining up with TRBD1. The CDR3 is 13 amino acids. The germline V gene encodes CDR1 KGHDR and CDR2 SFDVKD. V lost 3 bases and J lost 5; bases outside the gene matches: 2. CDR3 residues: CATSDDRVYGYTF. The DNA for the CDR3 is TGTGCCACCAGTGATGACAGGGTGTATGGCTACACCTTC.

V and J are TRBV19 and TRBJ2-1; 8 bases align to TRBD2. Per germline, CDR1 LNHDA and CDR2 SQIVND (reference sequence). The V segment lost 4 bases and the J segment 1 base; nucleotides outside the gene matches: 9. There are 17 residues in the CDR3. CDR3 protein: CASSTRHSGSSYNEQFF. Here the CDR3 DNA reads TGTGCCAGTAGTACTAGACACAGCGGGAGTTCCTACAATGAGCAGTTCTTC.

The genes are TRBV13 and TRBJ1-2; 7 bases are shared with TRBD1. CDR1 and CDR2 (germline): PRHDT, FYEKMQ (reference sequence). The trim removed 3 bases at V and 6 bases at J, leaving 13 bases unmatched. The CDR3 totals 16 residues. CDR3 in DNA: TGTGCCAGCAGCTTCAAGGTACAGGGGCTTTTGGATGGCTACACCTTC. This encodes CASSFKVQGLLDGYTF.

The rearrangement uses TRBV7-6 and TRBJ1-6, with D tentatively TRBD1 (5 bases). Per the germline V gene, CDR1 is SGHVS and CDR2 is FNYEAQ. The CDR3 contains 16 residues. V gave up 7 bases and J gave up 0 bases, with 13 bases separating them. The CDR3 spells CASTATANSYNSPLHF. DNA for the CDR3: TGTGCCAGCACCGCGACAGCGAACTCCTATAATTCACCCCTCCACTTT.

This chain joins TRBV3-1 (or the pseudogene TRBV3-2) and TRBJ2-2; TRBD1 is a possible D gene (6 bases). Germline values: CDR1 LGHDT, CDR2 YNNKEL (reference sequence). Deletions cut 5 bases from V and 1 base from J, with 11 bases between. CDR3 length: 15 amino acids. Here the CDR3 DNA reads TGTGCCAGCAGCACAGGGACACTGAACACCGGGGAGCTGTTTTTT. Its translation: CASSTGTLNTGELFF.

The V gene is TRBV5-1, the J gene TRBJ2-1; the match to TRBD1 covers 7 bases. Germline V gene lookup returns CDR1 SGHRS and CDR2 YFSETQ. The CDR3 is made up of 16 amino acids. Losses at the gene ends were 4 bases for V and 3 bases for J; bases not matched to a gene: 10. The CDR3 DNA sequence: TGCGCCAGCAGCCCGAGGGGACAGCTAAACTACAATGAGCAGTTCTTC. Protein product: CASSPRGQLNYNEQFF.

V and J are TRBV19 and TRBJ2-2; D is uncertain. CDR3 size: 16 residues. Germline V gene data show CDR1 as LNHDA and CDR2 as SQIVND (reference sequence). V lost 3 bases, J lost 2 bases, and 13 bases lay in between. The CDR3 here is CASSISGFGNTGELFF. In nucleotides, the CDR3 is TGTGCCAGTAGTATCTCCGGGTTCGGAAACACCGGGGAGCTGTTTTTT.

The CDR3 loop is CASRNAGGFHYGYTF. The CDR3 DNA reads as TGTGCCAGCAGGAACGCGGGTGGGTTCCACTATGGCTACACCTTC. The rearrangement joins TRBV2 to TRBJ1-2; D not resolved. The CDR3 length is 15 residues. Germline V CDR1 and CDR2: SNHLY, FYNNEI. The V gene lost 6 bases and the J gene lost 3 bases, with 17 bases spanning the gap.

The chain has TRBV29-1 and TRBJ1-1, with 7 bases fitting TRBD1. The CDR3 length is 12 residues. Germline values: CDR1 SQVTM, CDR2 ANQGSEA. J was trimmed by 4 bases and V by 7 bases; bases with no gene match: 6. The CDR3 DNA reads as TGCAGCGCAGGGGGTTTTAGCACTGAAGCTTTCTTT. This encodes CSAGGFSTEAFF.

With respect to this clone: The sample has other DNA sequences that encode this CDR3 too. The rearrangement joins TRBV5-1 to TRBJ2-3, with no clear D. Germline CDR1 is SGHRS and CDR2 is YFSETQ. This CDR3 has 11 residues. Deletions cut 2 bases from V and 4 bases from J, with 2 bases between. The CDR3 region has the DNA TGCGCCAGCAGCTTCGCAGATACGCAGTATTTT. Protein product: CASSFADTQYF.